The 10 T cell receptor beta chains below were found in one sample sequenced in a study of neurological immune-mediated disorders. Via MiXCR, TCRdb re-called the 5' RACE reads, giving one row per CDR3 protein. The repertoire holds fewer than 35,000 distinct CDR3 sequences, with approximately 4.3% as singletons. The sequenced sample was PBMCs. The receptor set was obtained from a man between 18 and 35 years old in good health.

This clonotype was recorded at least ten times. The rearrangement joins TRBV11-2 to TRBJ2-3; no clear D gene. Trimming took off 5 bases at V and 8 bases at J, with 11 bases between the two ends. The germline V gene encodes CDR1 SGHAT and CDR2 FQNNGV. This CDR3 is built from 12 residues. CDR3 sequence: CASSLKRITQYF. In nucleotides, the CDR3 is TGTGCCAGCAGCCTAAAGCGCATTACGCAGTATTTT.

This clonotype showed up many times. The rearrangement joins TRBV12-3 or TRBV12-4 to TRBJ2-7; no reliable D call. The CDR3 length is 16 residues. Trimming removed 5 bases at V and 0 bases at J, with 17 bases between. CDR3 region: CASSPTGAESSYEQYF. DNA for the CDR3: TGTGCCAGCAGTCCCACCGGCGCGGAAAGCTCCTACGAGCAGTACTTC.

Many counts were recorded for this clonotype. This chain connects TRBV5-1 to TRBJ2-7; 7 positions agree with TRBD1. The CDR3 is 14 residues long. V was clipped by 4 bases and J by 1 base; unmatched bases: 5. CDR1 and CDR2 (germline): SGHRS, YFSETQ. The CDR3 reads CASSLGDRSYEQYF. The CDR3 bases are TGCGCCAGCAGCCTAGGGGACAGATCCTACGAGCAGTACTTC.

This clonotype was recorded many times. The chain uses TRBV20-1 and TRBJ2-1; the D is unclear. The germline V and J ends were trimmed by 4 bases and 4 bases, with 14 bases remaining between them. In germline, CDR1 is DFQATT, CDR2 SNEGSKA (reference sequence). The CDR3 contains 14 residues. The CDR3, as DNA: TGCAGTGCTACCCGTACAAATTCGTACAATGAGCAGTTCTTC. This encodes CSATRTNSYNEQFF.

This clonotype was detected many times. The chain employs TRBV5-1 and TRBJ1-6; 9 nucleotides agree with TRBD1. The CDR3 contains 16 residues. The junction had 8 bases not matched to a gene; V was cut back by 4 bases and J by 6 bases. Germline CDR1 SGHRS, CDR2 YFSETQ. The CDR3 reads CASSRGQGEGNSPLHF. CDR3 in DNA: TGCGCCAGCAGCCGGGGACAGGGAGAAGGTAATTCACCCCTCCACTTT.

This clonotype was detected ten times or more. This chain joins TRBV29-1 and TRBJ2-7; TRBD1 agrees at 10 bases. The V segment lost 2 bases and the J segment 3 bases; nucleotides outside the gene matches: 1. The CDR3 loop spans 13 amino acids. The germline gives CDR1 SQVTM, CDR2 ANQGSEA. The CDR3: CSVEWDRGYEQYF. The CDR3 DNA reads TGCAGCGTTGAATGGGACAGGGGCTACGAGCAGTACTTC.

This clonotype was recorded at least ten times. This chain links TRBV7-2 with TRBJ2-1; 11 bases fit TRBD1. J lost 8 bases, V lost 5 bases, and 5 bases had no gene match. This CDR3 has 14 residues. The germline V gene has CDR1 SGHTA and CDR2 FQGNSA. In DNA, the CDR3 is TGTGCCAGCAGCCCGGGACAGGGGGGGGATGAGCAGTTCTTC. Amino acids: CASSPGQGGDEQFF. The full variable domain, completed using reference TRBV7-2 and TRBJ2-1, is GAGVSQSPSNKVTEKGKDVELRCDPISGHTALYWYRQSLGQGLEFLIYFQGNSAPDKSGLPSDRFSAERTGGSVSTLTIQRTQQEDSAVYLCASSPGQGGDEQFFGPGTRLTVL.

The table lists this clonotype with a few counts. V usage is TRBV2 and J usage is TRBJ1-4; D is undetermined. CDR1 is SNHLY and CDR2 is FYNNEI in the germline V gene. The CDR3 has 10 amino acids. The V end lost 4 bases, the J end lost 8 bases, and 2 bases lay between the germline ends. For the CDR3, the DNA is TGTGCCAGCAGTGTCGAAAAACTGTTTTTT. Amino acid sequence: CASSVEKLFF. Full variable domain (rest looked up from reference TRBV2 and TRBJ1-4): EPEVTQTPSHQVTQMGQEVILRCVPISNHLYFYWYRQILGQKVEFLVSFYNNEISEKSEIFDDQFSVERPDGSNFTLKIRSTKLEDSAMYFCASSVEKLFFGSGTQLSVL.

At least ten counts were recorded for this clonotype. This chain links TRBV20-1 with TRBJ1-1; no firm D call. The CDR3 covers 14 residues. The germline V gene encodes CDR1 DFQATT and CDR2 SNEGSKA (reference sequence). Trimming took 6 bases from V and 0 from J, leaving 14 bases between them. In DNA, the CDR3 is TGCAGTGCGTCCATCTTAGGCCTGAACACTGAAGCTTTCTTT. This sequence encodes CSASILGLNTEAFF.

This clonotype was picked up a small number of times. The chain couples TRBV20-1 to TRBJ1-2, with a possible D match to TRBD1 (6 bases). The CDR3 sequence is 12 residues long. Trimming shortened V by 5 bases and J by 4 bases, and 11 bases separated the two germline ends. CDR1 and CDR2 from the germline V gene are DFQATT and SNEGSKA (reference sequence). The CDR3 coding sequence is TGCAGTGCTGGTGGGGGCCGCTATGGCTACACCTTC. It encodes CSAGGGRYGYTF.